This is a list of T cell receptor beta chains from one sample in a study of T cells in localized non-small cell lung cancer. The assay was immunoSEQ multiplex PCR, and TCRdb's table has in-frame clones only and misses some. The data show about 14,000 clones, 75% to 90% seen once. Sequencing used peripheral blood, obtained before any cancer treatment. The receptor set was obtained from a woman between 35 and 70 years old with stage I lung adenocarcinoma. CDR3s include the opening cysteine and the closing phenylalanine or tryptophan. The order of the fields is D gene, clone size, V gene, J gene, CDR3 DNA, CDR3 protein. D genes are given only for firm matches. The size field is filled for only some rows; it gives once, few, many or a size class.

d_gene: -
abundance: -
v_gene: TRBV9
j_gene: TRBJ1-6
CDR3nt: TGTGCCAGCAGCGTAGGAGGCGGGCATTCTTTTCCCCTCCACTTT
CDR3aa: CASSVGGGHSFPLHF

d_gene: -
abundance: -
v_gene: TRBV5-1
j_gene: TRBJ2-1
CDR3nt: TGCGCCAGCAGCTTGGGACCCTCCTCCTACAATGAGCAGTTCTTC
CDR3aa: CASSLGPSSYNEQFF

d_gene: -
abundance: -
v_gene: TRBV7-9
j_gene: TRBJ2-5
CDR3nt: TGTGCCAGCAGCTTGGGAGAGGGAGAGACCCAGTACTTC
CDR3aa: CASSLGEGETQYF

d_gene: -
abundance: -
v_gene: TRBV6-5
j_gene: TRBJ2-7
CDR3nt: TGTGCCAGCAGAGGGACAAACCTCTACGAGCAGTACTTC
CDR3aa: CASRGTNLYEQYF

d_gene: -
abundance: -
v_gene: TRBV29-1
j_gene: TRBJ1-2
CDR3nt: TGCAGCGTTGTTACGCTCTATGGCTACACCTTC
CDR3aa: CSVVTLYGYTF

d_gene: TRBD1
abundance: -
v_gene: TRBV2
j_gene: TRBJ1-5
CDR3nt: TGTGCCAGCAGTGGGGACAGGGGGCGATATCAGCCCCAGCATTTT
CDR3aa: CASSGDRGRYQPQHF

d_gene: TRBD1
abundance: -
v_gene: TRBV7-8
j_gene: TRBJ1-1
CDR3nt: TGTGCCAGCAGCCCCCTTCGACAGGGGGCGAACACTGAAGCTTTCTTT
CDR3aa: CASSPLRQGANTEAFF

d_gene: TRBD1
abundance: once
v_gene: TRBV29-1
j_gene: TRBJ1-2
CDR3nt: TGCAGCGTTGAACAACAGGGGGGCGGCTACACCTTC
CDR3aa: CSVEQQGGGYTF

d_gene: -
abundance: -
v_gene: TRBV7-7
j_gene: TRBJ2-1
CDR3nt: TGTGCTAGCAGCCCAGTGGGGGGGCCGAATGAGCAGTTCTTC
CDR3aa: CASSPVGGPNEQFF

d_gene: TRBD2
abundance: -
v_gene: TRBV5-6
j_gene: TRBJ2-1
CDR3nt: TGTGCCAGCAGCTTGGTGCAGGGAGGGTACAATGAGCAGTTCTTC
CDR3aa: CASSLVQGGYNEQFF

d_gene: -
abundance: -
v_gene: TRBV29-1
j_gene: TRBJ2-2
CDR3nt: TGCAGCGCAAACGAATACCGGGACTCCAACACCGGGGAGCTGTTTTTT
CDR3aa: CSANEYRDSNTGELFF

d_gene: -
abundance: -
v_gene: TRBV4-1
j_gene: TRBJ1-4
CDR3nt: TGCGCCAGCAGCCAAGGCCTGGGATTGTGGCGTGAAAAACTGTTTTTT
CDR3aa: CASSQGLGLWREKLFF

d_gene: TRBD2
abundance: -
v_gene: TRBV6-1
j_gene: TRBJ2-3
CDR3nt: TGTGCCAGCGGCGGGGGGTCCACAGATACGCAGTATTTT
CDR3aa: CASGGGSTDTQYF

d_gene: -
abundance: -
v_gene: TRBV5-5
j_gene: TRBJ2-5
CDR3nt: TGTGCCAGCAGCGAGCAAGAGACCCAGTACTTC
CDR3aa: CASSEQETQYF

d_gene: -
abundance: -
v_gene: TRBV19
j_gene: TRBJ2-3
CDR3nt: TGTGCCAGTAGTAAGAAGACAAATACTTTCACAGATACGCAGTATTTT
CDR3aa: CASSKKTNTFTDTQYF

d_gene: TRBD1
abundance: once
v_gene: TRBV7-7
j_gene: TRBJ1-4
CDR3nt: TGTGCTAGCAGCTTACATCAGGGGGACGAAAAACTGTTTTTT
CDR3aa: CASSLHQGDEKLFF

d_gene: -
abundance: -
v_gene: TRBV7-2
j_gene: TRBJ2-5
CDR3nt: TGTGCCAGCAGCTTAGGCGCCTTGAGTTGGACCCAGTACTTC
CDR3aa: CASSLGALSWTQYF

d_gene: -
abundance: -
v_gene: TRBV30
j_gene: TRBJ1-1
CDR3nt: TGTGCCTGGAGTGTAATCCTCCGGGGGACTGAAGCTTTCTTT
CDR3aa: CAWSVILRGTEAFF

d_gene: -
abundance: -
v_gene: TRBV18
j_gene: TRBJ1-3
CDR3nt: TGTGCCAGCTCACCATCGGGGGACTCTGGAAACACCATATATTTT
CDR3aa: CASSPSGDSGNTIYF

d_gene: -
abundance: few
v_gene: TRBV28
j_gene: TRBJ1-5
CDR3nt: TGTGCCAGCAGTCCCCACGAAGGGGCGCGCCGGCGCAATCAGCCCCAGCATTTT
CDR3aa: CASSPHEGARRRNQPQHF

d_gene: -
abundance: -
v_gene: TRBV6-1
j_gene: TRBJ1-1
CDR3nt: TGTGCCAGCAGGGACAGAGTGAACACTGAAGCTTTCTTT
CDR3aa: CASRDRVNTEAFF

d_gene: -
abundance: -
v_gene: TRBV2
j_gene: TRBJ1-6
CDR3nt: TGTGCCAGTGGCGACAGGAATAATTCACCCCTCCACTTT
CDR3aa: CASGDRNNSPLHF

d_gene: -
abundance: -
v_gene: TRBV7-9
j_gene: TRBJ2-7
CDR3nt: TGTGCCAGCAGCCCCCTATCGATCGAGCAGTACTTC
CDR3aa: CASSPLSIEQYF

d_gene: TRBD1
abundance: -
v_gene: TRBV18
j_gene: TRBJ1-5
CDR3nt: TGTGCCAGCTCACCAACACAGGGGGGTATTAACAATCAGCCCCAGCATTTT
CDR3aa: CASSPTQGGINNQPQHF